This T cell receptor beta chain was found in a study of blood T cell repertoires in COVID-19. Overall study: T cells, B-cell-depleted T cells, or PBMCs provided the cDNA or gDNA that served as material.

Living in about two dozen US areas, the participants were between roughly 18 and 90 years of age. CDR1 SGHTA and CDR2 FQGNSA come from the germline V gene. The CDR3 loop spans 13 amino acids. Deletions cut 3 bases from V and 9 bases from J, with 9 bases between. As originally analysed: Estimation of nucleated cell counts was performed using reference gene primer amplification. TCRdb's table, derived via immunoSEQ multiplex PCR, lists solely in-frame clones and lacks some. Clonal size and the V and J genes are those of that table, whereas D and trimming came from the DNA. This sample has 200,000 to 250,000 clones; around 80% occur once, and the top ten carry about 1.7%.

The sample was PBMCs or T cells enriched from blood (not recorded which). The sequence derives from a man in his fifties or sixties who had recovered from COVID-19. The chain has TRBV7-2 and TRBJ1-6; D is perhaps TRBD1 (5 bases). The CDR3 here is CASSLTAFSPLHF. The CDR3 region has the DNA TGTGCCAGCAGCTTGACAGCTTTTTCACCCCTCCACTTT.